Following are 12 T cell receptor beta chains from one sample sequenced in a study of early T cells in non-severe SARS-CoV-2 infection. TCRdb used MiXCR to reprocess the 5' RACE reads, holding one entry per CDR3 protein. The table has about 67,000 distinct CDR3 sequences, approximately 10% seen once. Sequenced sample: whole blood. The receptors shown here come from an adult who was a healthcare worker with PCR-confirmed SARS-CoV-2 infection or an uninfected control (not recorded which).

This chain connects TRBV20-1 to TRBJ2-7; 8 bases map to TRBD2. Looked up from germline, CDR1 is DFQATT and CDR2 is SNEGSKA (reference sequence). V was pared by 2 bases and J by 7 bases, with 7 bases of the junction left unmatched. This CDR3 is built from 13 residues. CDR3 amino acids: CSARLAGGGEQYF. The CDR3 DNA sequence: TGCAGTGCTAGACTTGCGGGAGGAGGAGAGCAGTACTTC.

V gene TRBV24-1 combines with J gene TRBJ2-1; 9 bases fit TRBD1. CDR3 length equals 15 residues. CDR1 and CDR2 (germline): KGHDR, SFDVKD. V lost 3 bases, J lost 6 bases, and 5 bases stayed unmatched. The CDR3 loop reads CATSDMGQGGNEQFF. CDR3 coding DNA: TGTGCCACCAGTGATATGGGACAGGGAGGCAATGAGCAGTTCTTC.

This clonotype was observed a few times. The chain carries TRBV12-3 or TRBV12-4 and TRBJ2-1; TRBD1 matches 7 bases. Trimming removed 0 bases from V and 2 bases from J; junction bases left unmatched: 1. This CDR3 has 15 residues. CDR3 DNA: TGTGCCAGCAGTTTAGCGACAGGGACCTACAATGAGCAGTTCTTC. Its protein is CASSLATGTYNEQFF.

In this sample, this clonotype turned up many times. The junction differs from germline at one of its ends, possibly a read error. The V and J genes are TRBV29-1 and TRBJ2-7; TRBD2 matches 11 bases. This CDR3 is built from 14 residues. Looked up from germline, CDR1 is SQVTM and CDR2 is ANQGSEA. The CDR3 here is CSVEGTSGFYEQYF. CDR3 coding DNA: TGCAGCGTCGAAGGGACTAGCGGTTTCTACGAGCAGTACTTC.

The chain carries TRBV2 and TRBJ2-5; either TRBD1 or TRBD2 may supply D (5 bases each). CDR3 size: 14 residues. CDR1 is SNHLY, CDR2 FYNNEI, per germline. The V end lost 6 bases, the J end lost 0 bases, and 11 bases lay between the germline ends. CDR3: CASRKGPYQETQYF. As DNA, the CDR3 is TGTGCCAGCAGAAAGGGACCCTACCAAGAGACCCAGTACTTC.

Ten or more counts support this clonotype. This chain connects TRBV2 to TRBJ1-4; TRBD1 might be the D (6 bases). The CDR3 runs 17 residues. The germline V gene encodes CDR1 SNHLY and CDR2 FYNNEI. V was shortened by 6 bases and J by 0 bases, with 17 bases between the two germline ends. In DNA, the CDR3 is TGTGCCAGCAGCGAATACCCAACAGGGACAACTAATGAAAAACTGTTTTTT. It specifies CASSEYPTGTTNEKLFF.

This clonotype was observed many times. The J gene is TRBJ2-2, the V gene TRBV2, with a tentative D call TRBD2 (6 bases). CDR3 length equals 12 residues. Trimming removed 8 bases at V and 4 bases at J, with 8 bases between. Germline V gives CDR1 SNHLY, CDR2 FYNNEI. The CDR3 coding sequence is TGTGCCAGCTTCGGGGGCACCGGGGAGCTGTTTTTT. Protein sequence: CASFGGTGELFF.

The table lists this clonotype with many counts. The chain employs TRBV7-9 and TRBJ2-6; maybe TRBD1 (6 bases). This CDR3 is built from 15 residues. V gave up 5 bases and J gave up 4 bases, with 12 bases separating them. Germline V gene sequence: CDR1 SEHNR, CDR2 FQNEAQ (reference sequence). The chain's CDR3 is CASSPQGQGANVLTF. CDR3 DNA: TGTGCCAGCAGCCCCCAGGGGCAGGGGGCCAACGTCCTGACTTTC.

The chain employs TRBV5-6 and TRBJ1-4; D is unclear. Germline CDR1 SGHDT, CDR2 YYEEEE. This CDR3 comprises 15 residues. The ends were cut back, 4 bases at V and 4 bases at J, with 14 bases in the middle. For the CDR3, the DNA is TGTGCCAGCAGCCCAGCGTGGCCCCGTAATGAAAAACTGTTTTTT. Translated: CASSPAWPRNEKLFF.

This clonotype showed up many times. The V call is TRBV6-5, the J call TRBJ2-3, with D perhaps given as TRBD1 or TRBD2 (6 bases each). From germline, CDR1 is MNHEY and CDR2 SVGAGI. V lost 2 bases and J lost 3, with 21 bases in between. The CDR3 totals 18 residues. The CDR3 loop is CASSYRGPRVGNTDTQYF. The CDR3 bases are TGTGCCAGCAGTTACCGGGGGCCCCGGGTGGGGAATACAGATACGCAGTATTTT.

The table lists this clonotype with a few counts. This chain joins TRBV9 and TRBJ1-2; no definite D call. The CDR3 is made up of 12 amino acids. Trimming cost V 7 bases and J 4 bases, with 11 bases left between them. Germline CDR1 and CDR2: SGDLS and YYNGEE. CDR3 coding DNA: TGTGCCAGCTTATGGATCCTCTATGGCTACACCTTC. Its protein product is CASLWILYGYTF.

The CDR3 protein is CASTSTGLHYEQYF. As DNA, the CDR3 is TGTGCCAGCACCTCGACAGGGTTGCACTACGAGCAGTACTTC. The chain combines TRBV7-9 with TRBJ2-7; the match to TRBD1 covers 7 bases. Trimming cost V 7 bases and J 3 bases; bases outside gene matches: 9. CDR1 SEHNR and CDR2 FQNEAQ come from the germline V gene (reference sequence). This CDR3 region has 14 residues.